Listed below are T cell receptor beta chains from one sample, sequenced in a study of T-cell reconstitution after alpha-beta-depleted transplantation in children. TCRdb fed the PCR reads into MiXCR, producing one record per CDR3 protein. The repertoire consists of some 120,000 distinct CDR3 sequences, with 8% to 10% occurring once and the leading ten covering less than 25%. Sequenced material: PBMCs, mostly from graft donor cells, taken 180 days after TCRalphabeta/CD19-depleted stem cell transplant. These receptor sequences come from a girl under three years old who had a stem cell transplant for combined immunodeficiency, so the T cells may come from the graft donor. Each CDR3 is given with its conserved first and last residue. Fields, in order: D gene, J gene, V gene, clone size, CDR3 DNA, CDR3 protein. The D gene is left open where the match is weak. Size tells how often a clone was seen (once, few, many) or the class of an expanded clone, and some rows leave it out.

- | TRBJ2-3 | TRBV20-1 | - | TGCAGTGCCAAACGATCTACAGATACGCAGTATTTT | CSAKRSTDTQYF
- | TRBJ2-7 | TRBV5-6 | many | TGTGCCAGCAGCGATGGGAGTATCTCCTACGAGCAGTACTTC | CASSDGSISYEQYF
- | TRBJ1-5 | TRBV28 | few | TGTGCCAGCAGTCCCAACGAGGGAACGGGACAGCCCCAGCATTTT | CASSPNEGTGQPQHF
TRBD1 | TRBJ2-3 | TRBV27 | - | TGTGCCAGCAGTCCCGGGACAGGGGGCTTAGATACGCAGTATTTT | CASSPGTGGLDTQYF
TRBD2 | TRBJ2-7 | TRBV29-1 | few | TGCAGCGACCTGCAAGCCGGCAGGGCGGGAGCGTGGTCCAAGCAGTACTTC | CSDLQAGRAGAWSKQYF
- | TRBJ2-5 | TRBV5-1 | - | TGCGCCAGCAGAGTTGGGGGCCAAGAGACCCAGTACTTC | CASRVGGQETQYF
TRBD1 | TRBJ1-1 | TRBV20-1 | few | TGCAGTGCAACCACGACAGGGACGGGGAACACTGAAGCTTTCTTT | CSATTTGTGNTEAFF
- | TRBJ2-2 | TRBV29-1 | many | TGCAGCGGCTCCCACGGGGCGAACACCGGGGAGCTGTTTTTT | CSGSHGANTGELFF
- | TRBJ1-1 | TRBV6-1 | - | TGTGCCAGCAGTCCCCCATTGGGCCGCACTGAAGCTTTCTTT | CASSPPLGRTEAFF
TRBD1 | TRBJ2-2 | TRBV6-2/TRBV6-3 | few | TGTGCCAGCAGTTATATGGACCAGGGGGCCGGGGAGCTGTTTTTT | CASSYMDQGAGELFF
TRBD2 | TRBJ2-1 | TRBV6-2/TRBV6-3 | - | TGTGCCAGCCGAAGCCTCAGACTAGCGGGGTGGATCAATGAGCAGTTCTTC | CASRSLRLAGWINEQFF
- | TRBJ2-5 | TRBV5-1 | - | TGCGCCAGCAGCTTACCCACTCAAGAGACCCAGTACTTC | CASSLPTQETQYF
- | TRBJ1-1 | TRBV10-3 | many | TGTGCCATCAGGGGGGGGACACCGAACACTGAAGCTTTCTTT | CAIRGGTPNTEAFF
TRBD2 | TRBJ2-1 | TRBV20-1 | - | TGCAGTGCTAGGACTAGCGGGGGGGCCCGGGTCTCCTACAATGAGCAGTTCTTC | CSARTSGGARVSYNEQFF
- | TRBJ1-4 | TRBV11-2 | once | TGTGCCAGCAGCTTAGCTCTTCCCCTGCGGCGGGGTGAAAAACTGTTTTTT | CASSLALPLRRGEKLFF
TRBD2 | TRBJ2-1 | TRBV7-2 | few | TGTGCCAGCAGCCTCGTAGCGGGGGGGCTCTACAATGAGCAGTTCTTC | CASSLVAGGLYNEQFF
TRBD1 | TRBJ2-7 | TRBV10-3 | few | TGTGCCATCAGTACGGACAGGGGGTACGAGCAGTACTTC | CAISTDRGYEQYF
TRBD1 | TRBJ2-7 | TRBV27 | few | TGTGCCAGCAGTTTAAGGGGGAAGACAGGGGCGTCCTACGAGCAGTACTTC | CASSLRGKTGASYEQYF
TRBD2 | TRBJ2-2 | TRBV4-3 | - | TGCGCCAGCAGCCAAGTTTCCCGCGGGAGTCTTACCGGGGAGCTGTTTTTT | CASSQVSRGSLTGELFF
TRBD2 | TRBJ2-7 | TRBV5-6 | few | TGTGCCAGCAGCTTGTCCGGGGGAGGGTACGAGCAGTACTTC | CASSLSGGGYEQYF
TRBD2 | TRBJ2-7 | TRBV18 | few | TGTGCCAGCTCAGCAAGCGGGGTTCCCTACGAGCAGTACTTC | CASSASGVPYEQYF
- | TRBJ2-3 | TRBV29-1 | few | TGCAGCGCCCTGACACCCGCGGGCTCTAGCACAGATACGCAGTATTTT | CSALTPAGSSTDTQYF
- | TRBJ2-4 | TRBV20-1 | few | TGCAGTGCCCACAAAAATCTAGCCAAAAACATTCAGTACTTC | CSAHKNLAKNIQYF
TRBD1 | TRBJ1-2 | TRBV5-5 | - | TGTGCCAGCAGCTTCCGGGGGACAGCTAACTATGGCTACACCTTC | CASSFRGTANYGYTF
- | TRBJ2-2 | TRBV2 | - | TGTGCCAGCAGTGAATTAAGGACCGGGGAGCTGTTTTTT | CASSELRTGELFF
- | TRBJ2-5 | TRBV10-3 | many | TGTGCCATTCGACAGGACACCCAAGAGACCCAGTACTTC | CAIRQDTQETQYF
TRBD2 | TRBJ2-1 | TRBV19 | - | TGTGCCAGTAGTATAGTAGCGGGATTACCCTACAATGAGCAGTTCTTC | CASSIVAGLPYNEQFF
TRBD1 | TRBJ2-1 | TRBV29-1 | - | TGCAGCGCCGTGGGACAGCCCTCCTACAATGAGCAGTTCTTC | CSAVGQPSYNEQFF
- | TRBJ2-7 | TRBV20-1 | few | TGCAGTGCTAGAGATAGTGTCAGATACTACGAGCAGTACTTC | CSARDSVRYYEQYF
- | TRBJ1-1 | TRBV2 | few | TGTGCCAGCGCCGGGGGTTGGGGCACTGAAGCTTTCTTT | CASAGGWGTEAFF
- | TRBJ2-2 | TRBV7-8 | few | TGTGCCAGCAGCCGACCCCTATACACCGGGGAGCTGTTTTTT | CASSRPLYTGELFF
TRBD1 | TRBJ1-5 | TRBV19 | few | TGTGCCAGTAGTCCCGTGGGACAGGGGACCAATCAGCCCCAGCATTTT | CASSPVGQGTNQPQHF
- | TRBJ1-4 | TRBV5-6 | - | TGTGCCAGCAGCTCGCAGGGGCTCAAAGGGGAAAAACTGTTTTTT | CASSSQGLKGEKLFF
- | TRBJ2-1 | TRBV6-5 | - | TGTGCCAGCAGTTACTCGGCGGGTCACCCCTACAATGAGCAGTTCTTC | CASSYSAGHPYNEQFF
- | TRBJ2-3 | TRBV27 | many | TGTGCCAGCAGTTTAATAGGGGGAAGCACAGATACGCAGTATTTT | CASSLIGGSTDTQYF
TRBD2 | TRBJ2-1 | TRBV7-2 | few | TGTGCCAGCCGGACTAGCGGTCGTTTGGATGAGCAGTTCTTC | CASRTSGRLDEQFF
- | TRBJ2-1 | TRBV5-6 | - | TGTGCCAGCAGCTTGACGCCAGGGGTCATTGAGCAGTTCTTC | CASSLTPGVIEQFF
- | TRBJ2-1 | TRBV29-1 | - | TGCAGCGTTGAAACTCCCTCCTACAATGAGCAGTTCTTC | CSVETPSYNEQFF
TRBD1 | TRBJ2-5 | TRBV20-1 | many | TGCAGTGCTAGTAGGCCCGGGACAGGGGGCGCAGGAGAGACCCAGTACTTC | CSASRPGTGGAGETQYF
- | TRBJ2-7 | TRBV5-1 | - | TGCGCCAGCAGCTTAACCCGGGCCGACAGATACTACGAGCAGTACTTC | CASSLTRADRYYEQYF
TRBD2 | TRBJ2-7 | TRBV20-1 | many | TGCAGTGCTAGAGCCCATAGCGGGGGCCAGTACGAGCAGTACTTC | CSARAHSGGQYEQYF
- | TRBJ2-7 | TRBV5-6 | many | TGTGCCAGCAGCTGGGCCACACACTACGAGCAGTACTTC | CASSWATHYEQYF
- | TRBJ2-2 | TRBV20-1 | - | TGCAGTTGGCAGGGCGGTGGGGAGCTGTTTTTT | CSWQGGGELFF
- | TRBJ2-7 | TRBV7-2 | once | TGTGCCAGCAGCTTAGGTCGCCGGTCTCCCTACGAGCAGTACTTC | CASSLGRRSPYEQYF
- | TRBJ2-5 | TRBV10-3 | - | TGTGCCATCAGCGGGGCGGGACTCGCAAAAGAGACCCAGTACTTC | CAISGAGLAKETQYF
- | TRBJ1-5 | TRBV5-6 | few | TGTGCCAGCAGCTTGGTCGATCAGCCCCAGCATTTT | CASSLVDQPQHF
- | TRBJ2-5 | TRBV12-3/TRBV12-4 | few | TGTGCCAGCAGGGTCCAAGAGACCCAGTACTTC | CASRVQETQYF
- | TRBJ1-1 | TRBV5-1 | - | TGCGCCAGCAGCGCTCGAAGAGGCACTGAAGCTTTCTTT | CASSARRGTEAFF